A selection of T cell receptor beta chains follows, all from one sample in a study of Ad26.COV2.S vaccination and SARS-CoV-2 variants. Using immunoSEQ multiplex PCR, the repertoire was profiled, and TCRdb retains in-frame clones only, with some absent. This sample yields some 340,000 clones, of which about 86% are seen a single time; around 2% belongs to the top ten. The starting material was peripheral blood, obtained in a trial of Ad26.COV2.S vaccine versus placebo. All receptors come from a person between 18 and 59 years old who received the Ad26.COV2.S COVID-19 vaccine or a placebo. The CDR3 runs from the conserved cysteine through the conserved F or W. Each record gives: J gene, D gene, V gene, clone size, CDR3 DNA, CDR3 protein. The D gene is left open where the match is weak. For some rows the clone size is stated as once, few or many, or as a class when expanded; others skip it.

j_gene: TRBJ1-5; d_gene: .; v_gene: TRBV6-2/TRBV6-3; abundance: .; CDR3nt: TGTGCCAGCAGTTACAGACAGCTACTGAGCAATCAGCCCCAGCATTTT; CDR3aa: CASSYRQLLSNQPQHF
j_gene: TRBJ1-2; d_gene: TRBD1; v_gene: TRBV7-2; abundance: once; CDR3nt: TGTGCCCGCCGGGACAGGGGGCTCTATGGCTACACCTTC; CDR3aa: CARRDRGLYGYTF
j_gene: TRBJ2-5; d_gene: TRBD2; v_gene: TRBV27; abundance: .; CDR3nt: TGTGCCAGCAGGGCCGGGGGGGTAAAGACCCAGTACTTC; CDR3aa: CASRAGGVKTQYF
j_gene: TRBJ1-2; d_gene: .; v_gene: TRBV29-1; abundance: .; CDR3nt: TGCAGCGTTGTGGAGGACAGTCTCTATGGCTACACCTTC; CDR3aa: CSVVEDSLYGYTF
j_gene: TRBJ2-2; d_gene: .; v_gene: TRBV10-3; abundance: many; CDR3nt: TGTGCCATCAGTGATCTGCAGGCGGATAACACCGGGGAGCTGTTTTTT; CDR3aa: CAISDLQADNTGELFF
j_gene: TRBJ1-2; d_gene: TRBD1; v_gene: TRBV5-1; abundance: few; CDR3nt: TGCGCCAGCAGCTCCTGGACAGGGGGCAAGCCTAACTATGGCTACACCTTC; CDR3aa: CASSSWTGGKPNYGYTF
j_gene: TRBJ1-1; d_gene: .; v_gene: TRBV9; abundance: .; CDR3nt: TGTGCCAGCAGCGTAGCAGTGCACACTGAAGCTTTCTTT; CDR3aa: CASSVAVHTEAFF
j_gene: TRBJ2-6; d_gene: .; v_gene: TRBV5-1; abundance: .; CDR3nt: TGCGCCAGCAGCTTCTCCGGGACAAGTACACCTGGGGCCAACGTCCTGACTTTC; CDR3aa: CASSFSGTSTPGANVLTF
j_gene: TRBJ1-6; d_gene: .; v_gene: TRBV7-8; abundance: once; CDR3nt: TGTGCCAGCAGCTCCCGCCGTCCCGGACGGAGTTCACCCCTCCACTTT; CDR3aa: CASSSRRPGRSSPLHF
j_gene: TRBJ1-2; d_gene: .; v_gene: TRBV6-1; abundance: .; CDR3nt: TGTGCCAGCAGTGAAGACCTGGGGGGGCCGAGGCTTGGCTACACCTTC; CDR3aa: CASSEDLGGPRLGYTF
j_gene: TRBJ2-5; d_gene: .; v_gene: TRBV25-1; abundance: .; CDR3nt: TGTGCCAGCAGTGCACCCGGGCCCCTAGGGGAGACCCAGTACTTC; CDR3aa: CASSAPGPLGETQYF
j_gene: TRBJ1-2; d_gene: TRBD1; v_gene: TRBV4-2; abundance: .; CDR3nt: TGTGCTAGCAGCCAAGGGGACAGGGCCCTCTCCTTC; CDR3aa: CASSQGDRALSF
j_gene: TRBJ1-2; d_gene: .; v_gene: TRBV29-1; abundance: .; CDR3nt: TGCAGCGTTTTCCACTATGGCTACACCTTC; CDR3aa: CSVFHYGYTF
j_gene: TRBJ1-1; d_gene: .; v_gene: TRBV7-2; abundance: .; CDR3nt: TGTGCCAGCAGCTTACCAGGGAACACTGAAGCTTTCTTT; CDR3aa: CASSLPGNTEAFF
j_gene: TRBJ2-1; d_gene: .; v_gene: TRBV5-1; abundance: .; CDR3nt: TGCGCCAGCAGCCCCGGGGCAGGGGTGAGTCTACTCTCCTACAATGAGCAGTTCTTC; CDR3aa: CASSPGAGVSLLSYNEQFF
j_gene: TRBJ2-3; d_gene: .; v_gene: TRBV20-1; abundance: .; CDR3nt: TGCAGTGCTCGCGACACAGATACGCAGTATTTT; CDR3aa: CSARDTDTQYF
j_gene: TRBJ2-7; d_gene: .; v_gene: TRBV5-1; abundance: .; CDR3nt: TGCGCCAGCCGCCATTCCCAGGGTGGACACGAGCAGTACTTC; CDR3aa: CASRHSQGGHEQYF
j_gene: TRBJ1-1; d_gene: .; v_gene: TRBV10-3; abundance: once; CDR3nt: TGTGCCATCAGTGTGAACACTGAAGCTTTCTTT; CDR3aa: CAISVNTEAFF
j_gene: TRBJ1-1; d_gene: TRBD1; v_gene: TRBV6-5; abundance: few; CDR3nt: TGTGCCAGCAGTAACTCAGGGGGCTCCAGGAACACTGAAGCTTTCTTT; CDR3aa: CASSNSGGSRNTEAFF
j_gene: TRBJ2-1; d_gene: TRBD2; v_gene: TRBV3-1/TRBV3-2; abundance: .; CDR3nt: TGTGCCAGCAGCCAAAGTTTAACTAGCGGCAATGAGCAGTTCTTC; CDR3aa: CASSQSLTSGNEQFF
j_gene: TRBJ1-2; d_gene: TRBD1; v_gene: TRBV29-1; abundance: .; CDR3nt: TGCAGCGTCGCGCCCCTCGACAGGGGTAAAGGCTACACCTTC; CDR3aa: CSVAPLDRGKGYTF
j_gene: TRBJ2-5; d_gene: .; v_gene: TRBV5-1; abundance: .; CDR3nt: TGCGCCAGCAGCTTTCGAGGGATCAGGGAGACCCAGTACTTC; CDR3aa: CASSFRGIRETQYF
j_gene: TRBJ1-5; d_gene: .; v_gene: TRBV4-1; abundance: once; CDR3nt: TGCGCCAGCAGCCAAGAAGTTTGGAGCAATCAGCCCCAGCATTTT; CDR3aa: CASSQEVWSNQPQHF
j_gene: TRBJ2-5; d_gene: TRBD2; v_gene: TRBV7-3; abundance: .; CDR3nt: TGTGCCAGCAGCTTAACAGGGAGTGGGAGGGACCAGTACTTC; CDR3aa: CASSLTGSGRDQYF
j_gene: TRBJ1-1; d_gene: .; v_gene: TRBV7-9; abundance: .; CDR3nt: TGTGCCAGCAGCTTTCGGGGGTTGAACACTGAAGCTTTCTTT; CDR3aa: CASSFRGLNTEAFF
j_gene: TRBJ1-5; d_gene: TRBD1; v_gene: TRBV6-5; abundance: .; CDR3nt: TGTGCCAGCAGCCACGGGACAGGATCTGAGCCCCAGCATTTT; CDR3aa: CASSHGTGSEPQHF
j_gene: TRBJ1-5; d_gene: .; v_gene: TRBV5-6; abundance: once; CDR3nt: TGTGCCAGCAGCTTGGGCAGGGTGGAGTTCGGAAGCAATCAGCCCCAGCATTTT; CDR3aa: CASSLGRVEFGSNQPQHF
j_gene: TRBJ2-3; d_gene: .; v_gene: TRBV5-1; abundance: .; CDR3nt: TGCGCCAGCAGCTTAGGTCATTCCACAGATACGCAGTATTTT; CDR3aa: CASSLGHSTDTQYF
j_gene: TRBJ2-7; d_gene: .; v_gene: TRBV10-3; abundance: .; CDR3nt: TGTGCCATTATGGGACCCAATAAACCCTACGAGCAGTACTTC; CDR3aa: CAIMGPNKPYEQYF
j_gene: TRBJ2-7; d_gene: TRBD1; v_gene: TRBV29-1; abundance: .; CDR3nt: TGCAGCGTTCGGGACAGGGTCTACGAGCAGTACTTC; CDR3aa: CSVRDRVYEQYF
j_gene: TRBJ1-4; d_gene: .; v_gene: TRBV4-3; abundance: .; CDR3nt: TGCGCCAGCAGCCAAGATATGGGAAAACTGTTTTTT; CDR3aa: CASSQDMGKLFF
j_gene: TRBJ1-6; d_gene: .; v_gene: TRBV6-1; abundance: .; CDR3nt: TGTGCCAGCAGTGAAGAGCTCCTCCACTTT; CDR3aa: CASSEELLHF
j_gene: TRBJ2-3; d_gene: TRBD2; v_gene: TRBV5-1; abundance: .; CDR3nt: TGCGCCAGCAGCTTGGGGTTAGCGGGGACCGGTACGCAGTATTTT; CDR3aa: CASSLGLAGTGTQYF
j_gene: TRBJ1-2; d_gene: .; v_gene: TRBV19; abundance: .; CDR3nt: TGTGCCAGTAGTAGGACTAACTATGGCTACACCTTC; CDR3aa: CASSRTNYGYTF
j_gene: TRBJ2-6; d_gene: .; v_gene: TRBV7-2; abundance: few; CDR3nt: TGTGCCAGCAGCCCGATGCCGAGGGGGACCAACGTCCTGACTTTC; CDR3aa: CASSPMPRGTNVLTF
j_gene: TRBJ2-1; d_gene: TRBD1; v_gene: TRBV3-1/TRBV3-2; abundance: .; CDR3nt: TGTGCCAGCAGCACCCGGACAGGGACCTACAATGAGCAGTTCTTC; CDR3aa: CASSTRTGTYNEQFF
j_gene: TRBJ1-6; d_gene: .; v_gene: TRBV2; abundance: .; CDR3nt: TGTGCCAGCAGAGCGACCGGGACCAGAAATTCACCCCTCCACTTT; CDR3aa: CASRATGTRNSPLHF
j_gene: TRBJ1-2; d_gene: .; v_gene: TRBV19; abundance: .; CDR3nt: TGTGCCAGTAGTATATATCAGGGGAGTGGCTACACCTTC; CDR3aa: CASSIYQGSGYTF
j_gene: TRBJ2-4; d_gene: .; v_gene: TRBV6-6; abundance: .; CDR3nt: TGTGCCAGCAGTCCCGGAAACATTCAGTACTTC; CDR3aa: CASSPGNIQYF
j_gene: TRBJ1-1; d_gene: .; v_gene: TRBV5-1; abundance: .; CDR3nt: TGCGCCAGCACCGCCAACTCCGGGAATCTGAACACTGAAGCTTTCTTT; CDR3aa: CASTANSGNLNTEAFF
j_gene: TRBJ2-1; d_gene: .; v_gene: TRBV1; abundance: .; CDR3nt: TGCACCAGCAGCCCTAAGTGGGGGGGGCCGGGCAATGAGCAGTTCTTC; CDR3aa: CTSSPKWGGPGNEQFF
j_gene: TRBJ1-2; d_gene: .; v_gene: TRBV18; abundance: .; CDR3nt: TGTGCCAGCTCACTACTACTTAATAACTATGGCTACACCTTC; CDR3aa: CASSLLLNNYGYTF
j_gene: TRBJ1-1; d_gene: .; v_gene: TRBV12-3/TRBV12-4; abundance: .; CDR3nt: TGTGCCAGCAGTTCATCTAACACTGAAGCTTTCTTT; CDR3aa: CASSSSNTEAFF
j_gene: TRBJ2-3; d_gene: .; v_gene: TRBV6-5; abundance: .; CDR3nt: TGTGCCAGCAGTCGCTGGACAAGCACAGATACGCAGTATTTT; CDR3aa: CASSRWTSTDTQYF